This TCR beta chain was identified in a study of blood T cells in healthy people across ages. Whole-study results and caveats: Underestimates were what the diversity estimates from one million T cells were considered to be.

A sample-barcoded 5' primer and a J-beta primer mix were used in a second PCR of roughly 7 to 12 cycles. Paired-end reads containing CDR3 totaled no fewer than 2.5 million for each sample. TCRdb recomputed calls from the 5' RACE reads with MiXCR, one row per CDR3 protein. This sample has roughly 700,000 distinct CDR3 sequences; approximately 49% occur once, and the top ten carry 30% to 35%. This clonotype appeared a few times. The antigen remains unidentified. Trimming took off 1 base at V and 1 base at J, with 11 bases between the two ends. The CDR3 covers 15 residues. Per the germline V gene, CDR1 is LGHDT and CDR2 is YNNKEL (reference sequence). Donation came from healthy Caucasian individuals in Russia who were aged roughly 6 to 95. It was approximately 10 milliliters of peripheral blood that were drawn from each donor.

The sample was blood. The V and J genes are TRBV3-1 and TRBJ2-7; D possibly corresponds to TRBD2 (5 bases). This TCR came from a woman between 55 and 75 years old in good health. The CDR3 sequence is CASSQARVGSYEQYF. The DNA for the CDR3 is TGTGCCAGCAGCCAAGCGAGGGTAGGGTCCTACGAGCAGTACTTC.